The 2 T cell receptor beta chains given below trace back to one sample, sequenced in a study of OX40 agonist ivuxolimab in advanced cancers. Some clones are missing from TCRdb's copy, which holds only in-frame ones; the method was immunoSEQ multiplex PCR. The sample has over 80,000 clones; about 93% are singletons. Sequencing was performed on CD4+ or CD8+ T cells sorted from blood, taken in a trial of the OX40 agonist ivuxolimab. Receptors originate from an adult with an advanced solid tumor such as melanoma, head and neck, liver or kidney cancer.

The CDR3 here is CASSARWGLGGYTF. In nucleotides, the CDR3 is TGTGCCAGCAGTGCCCGCTGGGGGCTGGGCGGCTACACCTTC. The chain carries TRBV27 and TRBJ1-2; TRBD1 is a possible D gene (6 bases). Germline-derived CDR1 and CDR2 are MNHEY and SMNVEV (reference sequence). The CDR3 consists of 14 residues. The V and J ends lost 5 bases and 8 bases respectively, with 18 bases between them.

The CDR3 DNA follows: TGTGCCAGCAGCCCATGGGGGGATACGCAGTATTTT. It encodes CASSPWGDTQYF. This chain uses TRBV9 with TRBJ2-3; D is tentatively TRBD1 or TRBD2 (5 bases each). The V gene's germline CDR1 is SGDLS and CDR2 YYNGEE. Between the trimmed V and J ends, which lost 4 bases and 6 bases, there was a span of 9 bases. The CDR3 sequence is 12 residues long.